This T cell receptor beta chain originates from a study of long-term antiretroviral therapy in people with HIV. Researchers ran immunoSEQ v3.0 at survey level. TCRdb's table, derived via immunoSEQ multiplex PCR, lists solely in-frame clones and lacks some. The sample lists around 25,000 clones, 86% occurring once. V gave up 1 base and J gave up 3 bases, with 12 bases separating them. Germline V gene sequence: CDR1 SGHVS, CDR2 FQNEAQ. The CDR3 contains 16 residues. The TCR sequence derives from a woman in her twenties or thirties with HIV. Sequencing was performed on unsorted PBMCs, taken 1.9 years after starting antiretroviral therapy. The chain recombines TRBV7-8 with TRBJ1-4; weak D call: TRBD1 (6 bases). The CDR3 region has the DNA TGTGCCAGCAGCTTAGGAGTCCGGGGGCCTAATGAAAAACTGTTTTTT. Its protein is CASSLGVRGPNEKLFF.